This T cell receptor (beta chain) was captured in a study of T-cell reconstitution after alpha-beta-depleted transplantation in children. A TCRbeta library incorporating unique molecular identifiers was prepared. TCRdb ran MiXCR on the PCR reads and lists one entry per CDR3 protein. Counted here are around 450,000 distinct CDR3 sequences, 16% occurring once; the ten biggest clones make up 25% to 35%. Study-wide results and caveats: Roughly two months post-transplant, alpha-beta T cells reportedly originated from several hundred graft clones that had expanded. From surviving recipient T cells and thymic progenitors came the high day-60 TCRbeta diversity observed in some patients. After one year, T-cell counts and TCRbeta diversity mostly came from new T cells.

The CDR3 length is 15 residues. Unmatched junction bases numbered 5, after V lost 4 bases and J lost 0 bases. Germline V gene sequence: CDR1 SGHRS, CDR2 YFSETQ. Comments on this clonotype: Its cognate antigen is unknown.

The material sequenced was PBMCs, mostly from graft donor cells, taken 360 days after TCRalphabeta/CD19-depleted stem cell transplant. The chain carries TRBV5-1 and TRBJ2-3, with 7 nucleotides matching TRBD2. The sequence was obtained from a boy in the first two years of life who had a stem cell transplant for Wiskott-Aldrich syndrome, so the T cells may come from the graft donor. CDR3 sequence reads: CASSSRGSSTDTQYF. The CDR3 DNA reads TGCGCCAGCAGCAGCCGCGGGAGCAGCACAGATACGCAGTATTTT. The full variable domain, in which reference TRBV5-1 and TRBJ2-3 provide the parts outside the CDR3, is KAGVTQTPRYLIKTRGQQVTLSCSPISGHRSVSWYQQTPGQGLQFLFEYFSETQRNKGNFPGRFSGRQFSNSRSEMNVSTLELGDSALYLCASSSRGSSTDTQYFGPGTRLTVL.